The 32 T cell receptor beta chains presented below share a single source sample, sequenced in a study of blood T cells in healthy people across ages. Then a second PCR, running roughly 7 to 11 cycles, was carried out with a sample-barcoded 5' primer and a J-beta primer mix. TCRdb re-derived calls from the 5' RACE reads in MiXCR, one entry per CDR3 protein. Seen here are about 800,000 distinct CDR3 sequences, roughly 60% observed once, and the top ten hold around 22%. The sequencing sample was made of blood. The receptors were sampled from a man aged 30-40 years in good health.

V is TRBV29-1 and J is TRBJ2-1, with 11 bases matching TRBD2. The trim removed 6 bases at V and 12 bases at J, leaving 13 bases unmatched. The CDR3 is 14 amino acids. CDR1 is SQVTM and CDR2 is ANQGSEA in the germline V gene. The DNA of the CDR3 is TGCAGCGTATTCACTAGCGGGGGCCTCTTTACGCAGTTCTTC. This sequence encodes CSVFTSGGLFTQFF.

Here the CDR3 DNA reads TGCAGTGCTAGGGCCGGGACAACTAATGAAAAACTGTTTTTT. It is translated as CSARAGTTNEKLFF. This chain joins TRBV20-1 and TRBJ1-4, with no clear D. Germline V gene lookup returns CDR1 DFQATT and CDR2 SNEGSKA (reference sequence). Trimming took 3 bases from V and 0 from J, leaving 8 bases between them. This CDR3 is 14 amino acids long.

The V and J genes are TRBV3-1 and TRBJ2-5; D is unresolved. The length of the CDR3 is 14 residues. V lost 1 base and J lost 2, with 8 bases in between. Looked up from germline, CDR1 is LGHDT and CDR2 is YNNKEL (reference sequence). The DNA of the CDR3 is TGTGCCAGCAGCCAAGTTCGGGTTCAAGAGACCCAGTACTTC. It encodes CASSQVRVQETQYF.

The V and J genes are TRBV27 and TRBJ2-4; D gene unclear. The J call may be wrong; the DNA end is better matched by TRBJ2-5. The CDR3 has 15 amino acids. Germline loops: CDR1 MNHEY, CDR2 SMNVEV (reference sequence). The CDR3: CASSAIQSNQETQYF. In DNA form, the CDR3 reads TGTGCCAGCAGTGCAATCCAGTCTAACCAAGAGACCCAGTACTTC.

In this sample, this clonotype turned up a few times. The V call is TRBV4-2, the J call TRBJ1-2; the D is unclear. The germline CDR1 and CDR2 sequences are LGHNA and YNFKEQ. Between the trimmed V and J ends, which lost 0 bases and 7 bases, there was a span of 6 bases. This CDR3 is 12 amino acids long. The CDR3 sequence is CASSQDQVGYTF. Written as DNA, the CDR3 is TGTGCCAGCAGCCAAGATCAGGTTGGCTACACCTTC.

The rearrangement uses TRBV10-2 and TRBJ2-3; D gene unclear. The CDR3 contains 15 residues. V lost 0 bases, J lost 0 bases, and 7 bases lay in between. Germline V gene lookup returns CDR1 WSHSY and CDR2 SAAADI. CDR3 protein: CASSESIPSTDTQYF. Here the CDR3 DNA reads TGCGCCAGCAGTGAGTCAATCCCTAGCACAGATACGCAGTATTTT.

The J gene is TRBJ2-7, the V gene TRBV7-2; 7 bases agree with TRBD1. The CDR3 sequence is 12 residues long. The germline CDR1 and CDR2 sequences are SGHTA and FQGNSA. V was clipped by 5 bases and J by 6 bases; unmatched bases: 4. Here the CDR3 reads CASSATGREQYF. The DNA for the CDR3 is TGTGCCAGCAGCGCGACAGGGCGCGAGCAGTACTTC. Variable domain in full (rest from reference TRBV7-2 and TRBJ2-7): GAGVSQSPSNKVTEKGKDVELRCDPISGHTALYWYRQSLGQGLEFLIYFQGNSAPDKSGLPSDRFSAERTGGSVSTLTIQRTQQEDSAVYLCASSATGREQYFGPGTRLTVT.

Of note for this clonotype: At one end the junction does not follow the germline gene, possibly because of a read error. The chain has TRBV5-1 and TRBJ1-2, with D possibly matching TRBD1 (5 bases). The length of the CDR3 is 16 residues. The germline CDR1 and CDR2 sequences are SGHRS and YFSETQ. CDR3 protein: CASGLGTTGSNYGYTF. In DNA, the CDR3 is TGCGCCAGCGGCTTGGGGACTACAGGTTCTAACTATGGCTACACCTTC.

The chain has TRBV7-9 and TRBJ1-2; no reliable D call. V was trimmed by 1 base and J by 9 bases, leaving 12 bases between them. Germline V gene sequence: CDR1 SEHNR, CDR2 FQNEAQ (reference sequence). The CDR3 extends over 13 amino acids. In DNA, the CDR3 is TGTGCCAGCAGCTTAGATTACGGGCCGAGCTACACCTTC. Its protein is CASSLDYGPSYTF.

This chain uses TRBV7-2 with TRBJ2-7; TRBD2 matches at 16 bases. In germline, CDR1 is SGHTA, CDR2 FQGNSA. CDR3 length: 17 residues. J gave up 3 bases and V 5 bases, and 7 bases lay outside the gene matches. The CDR3 nucleotides are TGTGCCAGCAGCCGAGGAGGGACTAGCGGGAGGGTCTACGAGCAGTACTTC. Translated: CASSRGGTSGRVYEQYF. Looking up the rest from reference TRBV7-2 and TRBJ2-7 gives the full variable domain: GAGVSQSPSNKVTEKGKDVELRCDPISGHTALYWYRQSLGQGLEFLIYFQGNSAPDKSGLPSDRFSAERTGGSVSTLTIQRTQQEDSAVYLCASSRGGTSGRVYEQYFGPGTRLTVT.

The chain joins TRBV2 to TRBJ2-2; D gene unclear. The germline V gene has CDR1 SNHLY and CDR2 FYNNEI. This CDR3 has 15 residues. Trimming cost V 4 bases and J 4 bases, with 13 bases left between them. CDR3 amino acids: CASSAQLGLTGELFF. DNA for the CDR3: TGTGCCAGCAGTGCACAATTGGGTCTCACCGGGGAGCTGTTTTTT.

The chain is built from TRBV7-2 and TRBJ1-2; unclear D gene. The CDR3 totals 12 residues. V gave up 5 bases and J gave up 4 bases, with 8 bases separating them. Germline lookup yields CDR1 SGHTA and CDR2 FQGNSA. The CDR3 coding sequence is TGTGCCAGCAGCGAGAGCGGCTATGGCTACACCTTC. It yields the protein CASSESGYGYTF. The full variable domain, completed using reference TRBV7-2 and TRBJ1-2, is GAGVSQSPSNKVTEKGKDVELRCDPISGHTALYWYRQSLGQGLEFLIYFQGNSAPDKSGLPSDRFSAERTGGSVSTLTIQRTQQEDSAVYLCASSESGYGYTFGSGTRLTVV.

The CDR3 DNA reads as TGTGCCAGCGGACCCGGGGACAGGGAGCTGAATGAGCAGTTCTTC. Translation: CASGPGDRELNEQFF. The chain has TRBV28 and TRBJ2-1; TRBD1 aligns across 9 bases. The CDR3 is 15 amino acids. After removal of 8 bases from V and 7 bases from J, the junction contained 12 bases not matched to a gene. The germline gives CDR1 MDHEN, CDR2 SYDVKM.

The chain couples TRBV29-1 to TRBJ2-6, with 7 bases aligning to TRBD1. CDR1 and CDR2 from the germline V gene are SQVTM and ANQGSEA. This CDR3 is built from 18 residues. V lost 5 bases and J lost 0; bases outside the gene matches: 13. DNA for the CDR3: TGCAGCGTTCTTGCCACCGGGACAGTCCTCTCTGGGGCCAACGTCCTGACTTTC. Residues: CSVLATGTVLSGANVLTF.

The chain carries TRBV7-2 and TRBJ2-5; D gene ambiguous. Germline V CDR1 and CDR2: SGHTA, FQGNSA. The CDR3 contains 12 residues. V lost 3 bases to trimming and J lost 5 bases, with 7 bases between them. The CDR3 is CASSFGVETQYF. The CDR3 coding sequence is TGTGCCAGCAGCTTTGGGGTTGAGACCCAGTACTTC.

This clonotype was counted a few times. As DNA, the CDR3 is TGCGCCAGCAGCTTGGCCCCTTCTTCAGGGGGCTCGTACGAGCAGTACTTC. Protein product: CASSLAPSSGGSYEQYF. The V call is TRBV5-1, the J call TRBJ2-7; 8 nucleotides match TRBD1. This CDR3 is built from 17 residues. Germline V gene sequence: CDR1 SGHRS, CDR2 YFSETQ. V lost 0 bases, J lost 4 bases, and 12 bases stayed unmatched.

This clonotype has only a few counts. This chain joins TRBV20-1 and TRBJ1-5; tentative D call: TRBD1 (5 bases). From germline, CDR1 is DFQATT and CDR2 SNEGSKA (reference sequence). Trimming took 5 bases from V and 7 from J, leaving 21 bases between them. The CDR3 contains 15 residues. CDR3 nucleotides: TGCAGTGCTCTTAAAGCGGGGGGGGGAGGGCAGCCCCAGCATTTT. It encodes CSALKAGGGGQPQHF.

Only a few counts were recorded for this clonotype. This chain uses TRBV20-1 with TRBJ2-1; 7 bases align to TRBD2. In germline, CDR1 is DFQATT, CDR2 SNEGSKA (reference sequence). CDR3 size: 16 residues. J was trimmed by 2 bases and V by 0 bases; bases with no gene match: 7. CDR3 in amino acids: CSARDPSGLPYNEQFF. The CDR3 nucleotides read TGCAGTGCTAGAGATCCTAGCGGACTTCCCTACAATGAGCAGTTCTTC.

This clonotype was detected only a few times. V and J are TRBV7-2 and TRBJ2-7; 8 nucleotides match TRBD1. CDR3 length: 14 amino acids. Per the germline V gene, CDR1 is SGHTA and CDR2 is FQGNSA. V shed 3 bases, J shed 4 bases, and the junction held 5 bases outside the gene matches. CDR3 amino acids: CASSLTGVGYEQYF. As DNA, the CDR3 is TGTGCCAGCAGCTTGACAGGGGTCGGGTACGAGCAGTACTTC.

The chain recombines TRBV27 with TRBJ2-5; D might be TRBD1 (5 bases). CDR1 is MNHEY, CDR2 SMNVEV, per germline (reference sequence). This CDR3 is 14 amino acids long. V was pared by 2 bases and J by 3 bases, with 10 bases between. As DNA, the CDR3 is TGTGCCAGCAGTTTAGCTTGGGGCAAAGAGACCCAGTACTTC. It yields the protein CASSLAWGKETQYF.

This chain's CDR3 is CASSLRGPISYF. CDR3 nucleotides: TGTGCCAGCTCATTGCGGGGCCCAATATCGTATTTT. This chain connects TRBV12-3 or TRBV12-4 to TRBJ2-3; the D gene is possibly TRBD2 (6 bases). V shed 8 bases and J shed 14 bases, with 20 bases lying between them. This CDR3 contains 12 residues.

There are a few counts of this clonotype. The chain links TRBV7-9 to TRBJ2-7, with D maybe TRBD2 (6 bases). In germline, CDR1 is SEHNR, CDR2 FQNEAQ (reference sequence). Trimming pared 8 bases from V and 2 bases from J, leaving 16 bases between. The CDR3 runs 14 residues. CDR3 amino acids: CASGSLSGPYEQYF. As DNA, the CDR3 is TGTGCCAGCGGCAGCCTCAGCGGGCCCTACGAGCAGTACTTC.

This clonotype has only a few counts. This chain joins TRBV20-1 and TRBJ2-1; 8 nucleotides match TRBD1. The CDR3 runs to 15 residues. The V segment lost 5 bases and the J segment 7 bases; nucleotides outside the gene matches: 13. In germline, CDR1 is DFQATT, CDR2 SNEGSKA (reference sequence). CDR3 DNA: TGCAGTGCTGGCCCCCCGGGACAGGTCATTAATGAGCAGTTCTTC. This translates into CSAGPPGQVINEQFF.

This clonotype was detected a few times. CDR3 sequence reads: CASKTPKNIQYF. In nucleotides, the CDR3 is TGTGCCAGCAAGACCCCGAAAAACATTCAGTACTTC. The rearrangement joins TRBV6-2 or TRBV6-3 to TRBJ2-4; D ambiguous. The CDR3 sequence is 12 residues long. CDR1 and CDR2 (germline): MNHEY, SVGEGT. V gave up 7 bases and J gave up 4 bases, with 8 bases separating them.

This chain links TRBV5-6 with TRBJ2-5; tentative D call: TRBD2 (6 bases). This CDR3 is built from 14 residues. V lost 0 bases to trimming and J lost 5 bases, with 11 bases between them. The V gene's germline CDR1 is SGHDT and CDR2 YYEEEE. Written as DNA, the CDR3 is TGTGCCAGCAGCTTGGGTGGCGGGATGGAGACCCAGTACTTC. This translates into CASSLGGGMETQYF.

This chain uses TRBV27 with TRBJ2-7, with 12 bases fitting TRBD2. Germline CDR1 is MNHEY and CDR2 is SMNVEV (reference sequence). This CDR3 is 17 amino acids long. V lost 5 bases to trimming and J lost 4 bases; unmatched junction nucleotides: 12. The CDR3 sequence is CASSQGLAGPLGYEQYF. Here the CDR3 DNA reads TGTGCCAGCAGTCAAGGACTAGCGGGGCCTTTAGGGTACGAGCAGTACTTC.

This clonotype has just one count. This chain connects TRBV21-1 to TRBJ2-7; no DNA check was done on the table's D call, TRBD1. TRBV21-1 is an annotated pseudogene. The CDR3 is 15 residues long. The CDR3 bases are TGTGCCAGCAGCAAAAGGGGGGGGGGCACCTACGAGCAGTACTTC. This translates into CASSKRGGGTYEQYF.

The rearrangement links TRBV29-1 to TRBJ1-2, with a tentative D call TRBD1 (6 bases). V was cut by 7 bases and J by 8 bases, with 20 bases left in between. The CDR3 sequence is 13 residues long. CDR1 and CDR2 (germline): SQVTM, ANQGSEA. This CDR3 reads CSASWGAESGYTF. CDR3 nucleotide sequence: TGCAGCGCAAGCTGGGGGGCTGAAAGCGGCTACACCTTC.

This chain links TRBV20-1 with TRBJ2-7; possible D gene TRBD2, 5 bases. The CDR3 is 15 residues long. CDR1 is DFQATT and CDR2 is SNEGSKA in the germline V gene (reference sequence). V was trimmed by 3 bases and J by 0 bases, leaving 15 bases between them. The CDR3 region is CSASGSGPNSYEQYF. The CDR3 DNA follows: TGCAGTGCTAGTGGGAGTGGTCCCAACTCCTACGAGCAGTACTTC.

The CDR3 DNA sequence: TGTGCCAGCATGAGAGGGGTGGGCTACGAGCAGTACTTC. Protein sequence: CASMRGVGYEQYF. V and J are TRBV25-1 and TRBJ2-7; the D gene could be TRBD1 or TRBD2 (5 bases each). The length of the CDR3 is 13 residues. With 7 bases removed from V and 3 bases from J, the gap between germline ends came to 13 bases. Germline CDR1 MGHDK, CDR2 SYGVNS.

This clonotype was seen a handful of times. A read error is possible here, since a much larger clone lies one base away. This chain links TRBV5-6 with TRBJ2-3; D is unresolved. The CDR3 consists of 13 residues. Trimming left V 5 bases short and J 0 bases short, with 7 bases between. CDR1 is SGHDT, CDR2 YYEEEE, per germline. The CDR3 region has the DNA TGTGCCAGCAGGTGCGAGAGCACAGATACGCAGTATTTT. This gives the protein CASRCESTDTQYF.

The CDR3 bases are TGTGCCAGCAGACCAGAGTTGGCTAATGAAAAACTGTTTTTT. The encoded protein is CASRPELANEKLFF. The chain joins TRBV7-9 to TRBJ1-4; D ambiguous. V dropped 6 bases and J dropped 3 bases, with 11 bases sitting between them. The CDR3 length is 14 residues. Germline V gene sequence: CDR1 SEHNR, CDR2 FQNEAQ (reference sequence).